A single sample is the source of the 32 T cell receptor beta chains below, sequenced in a study of CD8 T cell repertoires and HIV-1 epitope variants. This table comes from immunoSEQ multiplex PCR, and its TCRdb copy is limited to in-frame clones, with some not included. The sample has some 100,000 clones; roughly 77% are singletons. Specimen: uncultured baseline CD8+ T cells from peripheral blood mononuclear cells (PBMCs). These receptors were obtained from a male donor with HIV.

This sequence joins TRBV5-6 and TRBJ2-5; D remains ambiguous. In germline, CDR1 is SGHDT, CDR2 YYEEEE. CDR3 length: 16 residues. V lost 1 base, J lost 1 base, and 14 bases lay in between. This CDR3 reads CASSLRVRGGQETQYF. The DNA for the CDR3 is TGTGCCAGCAGCTTGAGGGTACGAGGCGGCCAAGAGACCCAGTACTTC.

The table lists this clone with a few counts. The V and J genes are TRBV25-1 and TRBJ2-7; D ambiguous. This CDR3 has 12 amino acids. Looked up from germline, CDR1 is MGHDK and CDR2 is SYGVNS. The V end was cut by 3 bases, the J end by 6 bases, with 9 bases between. Here the CDR3 DNA reads TGTGCCAGCAGTGACGGTCGGACCGAGCAGTACTTC. This gives the protein CASSDGRTEQYF.

The chain couples TRBV6-6 to TRBJ1-6; a possible D gene is TRBD1 (5 bases). Germline V gene data show CDR1 as MNHNY and CDR2 as SVGAGI (reference sequence). Trimming removed 6 bases at V and 8 bases at J, with 20 bases between. The CDR3 runs to 16 residues. Written as DNA, the CDR3 is TGTGCCAGCAGACCTTCTCAGGGAGGATTGGATTCACCCCTCCACTTT. Translated, it gives CASRPSQGGLDSPLHF.

A single count supports this clone. CDR3 amino acids: CASSVGGADEKLFF. The CDR3 coding sequence is TGTGCCAGCAGTGTTGGGGGGGCTGATGAAAAACTGTTTTTT. V and J are TRBV25-1 and TRBJ1-4; possibly TRBD1 for D (6 bases). Trimming cost V 4 bases and J 6 bases, with 12 bases left between them. Germline values: CDR1 MGHDK, CDR2 SYGVNS. The CDR3 loop spans 14 amino acids.

This clone was counted between two and nine times. This rearrangement joins TRBV18 to TRBJ2-1, with D tentatively TRBD2 (5 bases). Trimming removed 0 bases at V and 0 bases at J, with 6 bases between. Germline CDR1 reads KGHSH; CDR2 reads LQKENI. This CDR3 spans 15 amino acids. The CDR3 spells CASSPPDYSYNEQFF. The DNA for the CDR3 is TGTGCCAGCTCACCACCCGACTACTCCTACAATGAGCAGTTCTTC.

This chain connects TRBV5-4 to TRBJ2-5; D gene ambiguous. CDR1 is SGHNT and CDR2 is YYREEE in the germline V gene (reference sequence). CDR3 length: 14 residues. V shed 1 base and J shed 3 bases, with 10 bases lying between them. The CDR3 bases are TGTGCCAGCAGCTTGAGGGCGTTCGAAGAGACCCAGTACTTC. Translation gives CASSLRAFEETQYF. Using reference TRBV5-4 and TRBJ2-5 for the parts outside the CDR3, the full variable domain is ETGVTQSPTHLIKTRGQQVTLRCSSQSGHNTVSWYQQALGQGPQFIFQYYREEENGRGNFPPRFSGLQFPNYSSELNVNALELDDSALYLCASSLRAFEETQYFGPGTRLLVL.

The chain combines TRBV5-4 with TRBJ1-1, with 8 bases identical to TRBD1. There are 15 residues in the CDR3. The V and J ends lost 4 bases and 2 bases, in that order; junction bases with no gene match: 7. Germline CDR1 reads SGHNT; CDR2 reads YYREEE (reference sequence). CDR3 in DNA: TGTGCCAGCAGCCGCGGAGGGACAGGAAACACTGAAGCTTTCTTT. It codes for CASSRGGTGNTEAFF.

The chain links TRBV9 to TRBJ2-5; the D gene is possibly TRBD1 (5 bases). Trimming took 3 bases from V and 3 from J, leaving 9 bases between them. This CDR3 is 13 amino acids long. Germline assignment: CDR1 SGDLS and CDR2 YYNGEE. The CDR3 spells CASSGAGKETQYF. The CDR3 nucleotides read TGTGCCAGCAGCGGGGCAGGGAAAGAGACCCAGTACTTC. The full variable domain, completed using reference TRBV9 and TRBJ2-5, is DSGVTQTPKHLITATGQRVTLRCSPRSGDLSVYWYQQSLDQGLQFLIQYYNGEERAKGNILERFSAQQFPDLHSELNLSSLELGDSALYFCASSGAGKETQYFGPGTRLLVL.

V usage is TRBV7-9 and J usage is TRBJ2-7; tentative D call: TRBD1 (5 bases). Germline V gives CDR1 SEHNR, CDR2 FQNEAQ (reference sequence). With 5 bases removed from V and 2 bases from J, the gap between germline ends came to 13 bases. This CDR3 is built from 14 residues. The CDR3 DNA is TGTGCCAGCAGCGACTCGACAGTTACCTACGAGCAGTACTTC. This codes for CASSDSTVTYEQYF.

V is TRBV5-4 and J is TRBJ1-1; the match to TRBD1 covers 7 bases. Germline V gives CDR1 SGHNT, CDR2 YYREEE (reference sequence). This CDR3 region has 14 residues. With 5 bases clipped from V and 6 bases from J, the junction kept 10 bases outside the gene matches. CDR3 protein: CASRSSGGIPEAFF. The CDR3 bases are TGTGCCAGCAGGAGTTCAGGGGGAATTCCTGAAGCTTTCTTT. The entire variable domain, with the rest obtained from reference TRBV5-4 and TRBJ1-1, is as follows: ETGVTQSPTHLIKTRGQQVTLRCSSQSGHNTVSWYQQALGQGPQFIFQYYREEENGRGNFPPRFSGLQFPNYSSELNVNALELDDSALYLCASRSSGGIPEAFFGQGTRLTVV.

V gene TRBV5-1 combines with J gene TRBJ1-1; tentatively, D is TRBD1 (5 bases). The CDR3 spans 17 residues. Germline loops: CDR1 SGHRS, CDR2 YFSETQ. V was shortened by 6 bases and J by 1 base, with 22 bases between the two germline ends. The CDR3 DNA sequence: TGCGCCAGCACCGCTTATGGGGGAGGGGTAGGGAACACTGAAGCTTTCTTT. Amino acids: CASTAYGGGVGNTEAFF.

The chain carries TRBV7-8 and TRBJ2-5; D not resolved. V was shortened by 0 bases and J by 4 bases, with 9 bases between the two germline ends. Germline-derived CDR1 and CDR2 are SGHVS and FQNEAQ. The CDR3 totals 14 residues. The CDR3 DNA follows: TGTGCCAGCAGCTTAGCATCGGCACTAGAGACCCAGTACTTC. As protein: CASSLASALETQYF.

The rearrangement joins TRBV2 to TRBJ2-7, with D maybe TRBD1 (8 bases). V shed 3 bases and J shed 1 base, with 13 bases lying between them. The CDR3 runs 15 residues. In germline, CDR1 is SNHLY, CDR2 FYNNEI. This CDR3 is CASSERGTGSYEQYF. CDR3 coding DNA: TGTGCCAGCAGTGAGCGGGGGACAGGTTCCTACGAGCAGTACTTC.

This clone was found a few times. The chain combines TRBV6-5 with TRBJ1-5; D not certain. The CDR3 consists of 15 residues. V shed 0 bases and J shed 4 bases, with 10 bases lying between them. In germline, CDR1 is MNHEY, CDR2 SVGAGI. Here the CDR3 reads CASSYSGGLNQPQHF. CDR3 in DNA: TGTGCCAGCAGTTACTCGGGCGGCCTAAATCAGCCCCAGCATTTT.

The chain combines TRBV4-1 with TRBJ2-3, with a possible D match to TRBD2 (5 bases). The CDR3 sequence is 18 residues long. Per germline, CDR1 MGHRA and CDR2 YSYEKL. V lost 1 base and J lost 2, with 19 bases in between. The CDR3 sequence is CASSQVRAPALFTDTQYF. Here the CDR3 DNA reads TGCGCCAGCAGCCAAGTGAGGGCGCCCGCTCTTTTCACAGATACGCAGTATTTT.

This chain connects TRBV27 to TRBJ2-5; the D is unclear. The J call may be faulty, since TRBJ2-7 better matches the DNA end. Germline loops: CDR1 MNHEY, CDR2 SMNVEV (reference sequence). The CDR3 runs to 15 residues. The CDR3 reads CASSFVPLGTYEQYF. DNA of the CDR3: TGTGCCAGCAGTTTTGTCCCTTTGGGGACCTACGAGCAGTACTTC.

This rearrangement joins TRBV7-8 to TRBJ1-2; a possible D gene is TRBD1 (6 bases). The V end lost 5 bases, the J end lost 4 bases, and 20 bases lay between the germline ends. The CDR3 runs to 16 residues. From germline, CDR1 is SGHVS and CDR2 FQNEAQ. The CDR3 sequence: CASSPARGAGAYGYTF. The DNA of the CDR3 is TGTGCCAGCAGCCCTGCCAGGGGCGCAGGGGCCTATGGCTACACCTTC.

The genes are TRBV19 and TRBJ1-1; possible D gene TRBD1, 5 bases. Germline V gives CDR1 LNHDA, CDR2 SQIVND (reference sequence). CDR3 length: 15 residues. Between the trimmed V and J ends, which lost 4 bases and 3 bases, there was a span of 15 bases. The CDR3 coding sequence is TGTGCCAGTAGTAACCTCAAAAGAGGGGACACTGAAGCTTTCTTT. Translation: CASSNLKRGDTEAFF.

DNA for the CDR3: TGCAGCGTTGGGAGCAGTTCCTACGAGCAGTACTTC. Protein sequence: CSVGSSSYEQYF. V usage is TRBV29-1 and J usage is TRBJ2-7; D is ambiguous. CDR1 SQVTM and CDR2 ANQGSEA come from the germline V gene. The CDR3 contains 12 residues. Trimming shortened V by 4 bases and J by 1 base, and 8 bases separated the two germline ends.

This chain connects TRBV7-9 to TRBJ1-5; D gene ambiguous. The CDR3 has 13 amino acids. Germline V gene data show CDR1 as SEHNR and CDR2 as FQNEAQ (reference sequence). The germline V and J ends were trimmed by 2 bases and 5 bases, with 7 bases remaining between them. The DNA of the CDR3 is TGTGCCAGCAGCTTAAACGGGGATCAGCCCCAGCATTTT. Its translation: CASSLNGDQPQHF.

The chain has TRBV19 and TRBJ2-5, with 7 nucleotides matching TRBD1. Per the germline V gene, CDR1 is LNHDA and CDR2 is SQIVND (reference sequence). J gave up 4 bases and V 1 base, and 3 bases lay outside the gene matches. CDR3 length: 14 amino acids. The CDR3 bases are TGTGCCAGTAGTATAGCGGCAGGGGGAGAGACCCAGTACTTC. It yields the protein CASSIAAGGETQYF.

The genes are TRBV27 and TRBJ2-2; possibly TRBD2 for D (6 bases). CDR1 MNHEY and CDR2 SMNVEV come from the germline V gene (reference sequence). CDR3 size: 15 residues. V was cut by 3 bases and J by 2 bases, with 10 bases left in between. CDR3 in DNA: TGTGCCAGCAGTTTGGCTAGCGCTAACACCGGGGAGCTGTTTTTT. Translated: CASSLASANTGELFF.

V gene TRBV7-6 combines with J gene TRBJ1-2; 7 bases fit TRBD1. Germline V gene data show CDR1 as SGHVS and CDR2 as FNYEAQ. The CDR3 contains 14 residues. V was clipped by 5 bases and J by 1 base; unmatched bases: 4. This CDR3 reads CASSPGQDNYGYTF. CDR3 in DNA: TGTGCCAGCAGCCCCGGACAGGATAACTATGGCTACACCTTC.

Here the CDR3 DNA reads TGTGCCAGCAGTTATCTAGCGGGAGAACCCTACGAGCAGTACTTC. Translated: CASSYLAGEPYEQYF. The chain has TRBV6-5 and TRBJ2-7, with 10 bases lining up with TRBD2. Germline V gene sequence: CDR1 MNHEY, CDR2 SVGAGI. This CDR3 contains 15 residues. The V segment lost 3 bases and the J segment 2 bases; nucleotides outside the gene matches: 4.

The chain is built from TRBV7-7 and TRBJ2-5; D call uncertain. Germline V gene data show CDR1 as SSHAT and CDR2 as FNYEAQ (reference sequence). The CDR3 is made up of 13 amino acids. V was cut by 5 bases and J by 3 bases, with 10 bases left in between. CDR3 bases: TGTGCCAGCAGCACCGGACCCGAAGAGACCCAGTACTTC. Amino acid sequence: CASSTGPEETQYF.

The rearrangement joins TRBV4-3 to TRBJ2-1, with 7 bases lining up with TRBD1. This CDR3 region has 14 residues. Per germline, CDR1 LGHNA and CDR2 YSLEER. V was clipped by 1 base and J by 7 bases; unmatched bases: 4. CDR3 coding DNA: TGCGCCAGCAGCCAAGTCTCCAGGGGGAATGAGCAGTTCTTC. Protein product: CASSQVSRGNEQFF.

J is TRBJ1-3 and V is TRBV18, with 10 nucleotides matching TRBD1. The CDR3 has 15 residues. V trimming: 6 bases; J trimming: 4 bases; junction bases outside the gene matches: 6. Germline loops: CDR1 KGHSH, CDR2 LQKENI. CDR3 coding DNA: TGTGCCAGCTCCCCCGGGACAGGGGCCGGAAACACCATATATTTT. Translating gives CASSPGTGAGNTIYF. Using reference TRBV18 and TRBJ1-3 for the parts outside the CDR3, the full variable domain is NAGVMQNPRHLVRRRGQEARLRCSPMKGHSHVYWYRQLPEEGLKFMVYLQKENIIDESGMPKERFSAEFPKEGPSILRIQQVVRGDSAAYFCASSPGTGAGNTIYFGEGSWLTVV.

The rearrangement uses TRBV5-1 and TRBJ2-5; the match to TRBD2 covers 12 bases. Germline trimming cut 4 bases from V and 5 bases from J; bases unmatched to any gene: 9. This CDR3 contains 16 residues. Germline CDR1 SGHRS, CDR2 YFSETQ. The CDR3 bases are TGCGCCAGCAGCACCGGACTAGCGGGGAGGACGGAGACCCAGTACTTC. Translating it yields CASSTGLAGRTETQYF.

This clone was detected only a few times. The V call is TRBV9, the J call TRBJ2-1, with no clear D. Trimming removed 3 bases at V and 0 bases at J, with 10 bases between. In germline, CDR1 is SGDLS, CDR2 YYNGEE. The CDR3 consists of 15 residues. The DNA for the CDR3 is TGTGCCAGCAGCGACCGACCCGCCTCCTACAATGAGCAGTTCTTC. It yields the protein CASSDRPASYNEQFF.

The chain has TRBV25-1 and TRBJ2-6; TRBD1 matches 9 bases. CDR1 is MGHDK and CDR2 is SYGVNS in the germline V gene. The V segment lost 2 bases and the J segment 0 bases; nucleotides outside the gene matches: 5. The CDR3 is 18 residues long. In DNA, the CDR3 is TGTGCCAGCAGTGAAGGGACAGGGTTCCCCTCTGGGGCCAACGTCCTGACTTTC. It yields the protein CASSEGTGFPSGANVLTF.

The chain has TRBV5-1 and TRBJ2-7; 7 bases align to TRBD1. The V gene's germline CDR1 is SGHRS and CDR2 YFSETQ. J was trimmed by 3 bases and V by 1 base; bases with no gene match: 13. The CDR3 length is 17 residues. The CDR3 sequence is CASSLRSRSGQYYEQYF. CDR3 nucleotide sequence: TGCGCCAGCAGCTTGAGGTCTAGATCGGGACAGTACTACGAGCAGTACTTC.

The gene calls are TRBV6-5 and TRBJ2-5; 9 bases match TRBD1. With 4 bases clipped from V and 9 bases from J, the junction kept 9 bases outside the gene matches. Germline V gives CDR1 MNHEY, CDR2 SVGAGI. The CDR3 sequence is 14 residues long. The CDR3 loop is CASSSTGTGRPQYF. In DNA form, the CDR3 reads TGTGCCAGCAGTTCCACCGGGACAGGGAGACCCCAGTACTTC.